The 25 T cell receptor beta chains below were found in one sample sequenced in a study of naive and memory T cell subsets. Their antigen targets remain unknown. The beta constant-region primer was an equimolar mix of two oligonucleotides covering TRBC1 and TRBC2. Four rounds of PCR amplified the ligated cDNA using nested alpha and beta constant-region primers plus SP2. From the UMI-ligation and nested PCR reads, TCRdb called clonotypes with MiXCR, one entry per CDR3 protein. This sample carries about 150,000 distinct CDR3 sequences, over 20% of them seen once, and the ten largest clones take roughly 0.1%. Study conclusions and caveats: Possibly reflecting memory cells re-expressing CD45RA, a few larger clonotypes occurred in naive repertoires, especially CD8.

Sequencing was done on a sample of naive CD4+ T cells from blood. The receptors shown here come from a human donor in good health.

The chain employs TRBV4-2 and TRBJ1-5, with D maybe TRBD1 (6 bases). The ends were cut back, 0 bases at V and 0 bases at J, with 12 bases in the middle. Germline V CDR1 and CDR2: LGHNA, YNFKEQ. The CDR3 is made up of 17 amino acids. In DNA form, the CDR3 reads TGTGCCAGCAGCCAAGATGTTTCAGGGGTTAGCAATCAGCCCCAGCATTTT. The encoded protein is CASSQDVSGVSNQPQHF.

This clonotype has just a few counts. V is TRBV5-1 and J is TRBJ2-6, with unresolved D. The germline gives CDR1 SGHRS, CDR2 YFSETQ. With 0 bases removed from V and 10 bases from J, the gap between germline ends came to 11 bases. This CDR3 is built from 14 residues. The CDR3 protein is CASSLALDGNVLTF. The CDR3 DNA reads TGCGCCAGCAGCTTGGCCTTAGACGGAAACGTCCTGACTTTC.

The chain has TRBV27 and TRBJ2-7, with a tentative D call TRBD1 (5 bases). CDR3 length: 14 amino acids. V was shortened by 1 base and J by 7 bases, with 14 bases between the two germline ends. The V gene's germline CDR1 is MNHEY and CDR2 SMNVEV (reference sequence). The CDR3 DNA follows: TGTGCCAGCAGTTTATGGGGCGCGCCTAGGGAGCAGTACTTC. It encodes CASSLWGAPREQYF.

This rearrangement joins TRBV7-3 to TRBJ2-1, with 8 bases lining up with TRBD2. The CDR3 runs to 15 residues. Looked up from germline, CDR1 is SGHTA and CDR2 is FQGTGA. J was trimmed by 8 bases and V by 2 bases; bases with no gene match: 8. The CDR3, as DNA: TGTGCCAGCAGCTTAGGAGCGGGGGTGATGGATGAGCAGTTCTTC. It translates to CASSLGAGVMDEQFF.

This CDR3 reads CASSRFGQGENIQYF. DNA for the CDR3: TGTGCCAGCAGCCGTTTCGGACAGGGAGAAAACATTCAGTACTTC. The chain joins TRBV14 to TRBJ2-4; 8 nucleotides agree with TRBD1. Trimming at V came to 4 bases and at J to 5 bases, leaving 7 bases not matched to a gene. The CDR3 is 15 residues long. CDR1 and CDR2 (germline): SGHDN, FVKESK.

This clonotype was seen more than once but under ten times. The chain links TRBV20-1 to TRBJ2-1, with D possibly TRBD1 on 7 matching bases. V was pared by 1 base and J by 6 bases, with 10 bases between. The germline CDR1 and CDR2 sequences are DFQATT and SNEGSKA (reference sequence). This CDR3 has 13 residues. The CDR3 is CSARGQGGNEQFF. The CDR3 DNA reads as TGCAGTGCTAGAGGTCAGGGGGGCAATGAGCAGTTCTTC.

In its sample, this clonotype was seen many times. The genes are TRBV29-1 and TRBJ2-7; D is undetermined. Germline lookup yields CDR1 SQVTM and CDR2 ANQGSEA. The V end lost 7 bases, the J end lost 0 bases, and 10 bases lay between the germline ends. The CDR3 sequence is 12 residues long. CDR3 nucleotide sequence: TGCAGCGCCGCACGGAACTCCTACGAGCAGTACTTC. As protein: CSAARNSYEQYF.

The chain joins TRBV20-1 to TRBJ2-3, with D perhaps TRBD2 (5 bases). The CDR3 spans 13 residues. Germline lookup yields CDR1 DFQATT and CDR2 SNEGSKA (reference sequence). V was shortened by 3 bases and J by 7 bases, with 14 bases between the two germline ends. CDR3 protein: CSASPRPGNTQYF. The CDR3 nucleotides are TGCAGTGCTAGCCCCCGGCCCGGGAATACGCAGTATTTT.

This clonotype was detected many times. This chain joins TRBV20-1 and TRBJ2-7, with TRBD1 identical over 9 bases. This CDR3 has 15 residues. Losses at the gene ends were 4 bases for V and 1 base for J; bases not matched to a gene: 8. Germline assignment: CDR1 DFQATT and CDR2 SNEGSKA (reference sequence). CDR3 protein: CSAISGTGFSYEQYF. CDR3 in DNA: TGCAGTGCTATATCAGGGACAGGGTTTTCCTACGAGCAGTACTTC.

This clonotype appeared many times. The chain links TRBV7-6 to TRBJ2-2; possibly TRBD2 for D (5 bases). Germline V gives CDR1 SGHVS, CDR2 FNYEAQ. CDR3 size: 15 residues. V lost 0 bases to trimming and J lost 5 bases, with 10 bases between them. In DNA, the CDR3 is TGTGCCAGCAGCTTAGCCCGCCCGGGGACCGGGGAGCTGTTTTTT. Residues: CASSLARPGTGELFF.

The chain combines TRBV28 with TRBJ1-5, with D uncertain. CDR1 MDHEN and CDR2 SYDVKM come from the germline V gene. The CDR3 extends over 16 amino acids. V was cut by 6 bases and J by 3 bases, with 18 bases left in between. The CDR3 sequence: CASSPPSGKINQPQHF. CDR3 nucleotides: TGTGCCAGCAGCCCGCCCTCCGGGAAGATCAATCAGCCCCAGCATTTT.

In its sample, this clonotype was seen many times. V and J are TRBV20-1 and TRBJ2-5; D possibly corresponds to TRBD1 (5 bases). The ends were cut back, 0 bases at V and 3 bases at J, with 8 bases in the middle. CDR3 length: 13 residues. CDR1 and CDR2 from the germline V gene are DFQATT and SNEGSKA (reference sequence). The CDR3 bases are TGCAGTGCTAGAGATGAAGGGGAAGAGACCCAGTACTTC. Amino acids: CSARDEGEETQYF.

The gene calls are TRBV6-1 and TRBJ1-2; a weak D match, TRBD1 (5 bases). The V gene lost 6 bases and the J gene lost 7 bases, with 18 bases spanning the gap. The CDR3 is 14 amino acids. Germline CDR1 reads MNHNS; CDR2 reads SASEGT. The CDR3 DNA follows: TGTGCCAGCAGCTCCGGGACCTCGCCTTTTGGCTACACCTTC. This sequence encodes CASSSGTSPFGYTF.

This clonotype was counted only a few times. This chain uses TRBV4-3 with TRBJ2-7; 11 bases map to TRBD1. The CDR3 runs to 16 residues. V lost 0 bases to trimming and J lost 2 bases; unmatched junction nucleotides: 3. The germline gives CDR1 LGHNA, CDR2 YSLEER. CDR3: CASSQDWTGGAYEQYF. CDR3 bases: TGCGCCAGCAGCCAAGATTGGACAGGGGGCGCCTACGAGCAGTACTTC.

The chain uses TRBV6-5 and TRBJ2-2, with 8 bases aligning to TRBD2. CDR3 length: 15 residues. Germline CDR1 MNHEY, CDR2 SVGAGI. J gave up 6 bases and V 5 bases, and 8 bases lay outside the gene matches. In DNA, the CDR3 is TGTGCCAGCAGTCCCGGACTAGCAACTCCCGGGGAGCTGTTTTTT. Amino acids: CASSPGLATPGELFF.

The rearrangement joins TRBV7-2 to TRBJ2-5, with D unresolved. Germline values: CDR1 SGHTA, CDR2 FQGNSA. Trimming pared 0 bases from V and 4 bases from J, leaving 6 bases between. CDR3 size: 13 residues. In DNA, the CDR3 is TGTGCCAGCAGCTTAGCCCCCAGAGAGACCCAGTACTTC. Translating gives CASSLAPRETQYF. The full variable domain, its missing parts supplied by reference TRBV7-2 and TRBJ2-5, is GAGVSQSPSNKVTEKGKDVELRCDPISGHTALYWYRQSLGQGLEFLIYFQGNSAPDKSGLPSDRFSAERTGGSVSTLTIQRTQQEDSAVYLCASSLAPRETQYFGPGTRLLVL.

CDR3 protein: CASSSRGARDEKLFF. CDR3 coding DNA: TGTGCCAGCAGCTCCAGAGGGGCCCGTGATGAAAAACTGTTTTTT. The J gene is TRBJ1-4, the V gene TRBV3-2. TRBV3-2 is a documented pseudogene. The CDR3 contains 15 residues.

Only a few counts were recorded for this clonotype. This CDR3 reads CASSVFGTDTQYF. CDR3 coding DNA: TGTGCCAGTAGTGTCTTTGGCACAGATACGCAGTATTTT. The chain joins TRBV19 to TRBJ2-3; D not certain. Per germline, CDR1 LNHDA and CDR2 SQIVND (reference sequence). The V gene lost 5 bases and the J gene lost 1 base, with 7 bases spanning the gap. The CDR3 is 13 residues long.

This clonotype was observed many times. The chain has TRBV6-6 and TRBJ2-5, with D maybe TRBD2 (5 bases). The CDR3 is 13 amino acids. V was clipped by 5 bases and J by 8 bases, with 15 bases between them. Germline CDR1 is MNHNY and CDR2 is SVGAGI (reference sequence). The CDR3, as DNA: TGTGCCAGCAGTCCAAGGACGGAGGATACCCAGTACTTC. This translates into CASSPRTEDTQYF.

This clonotype was seen many times. J is TRBJ2-1 and V is TRBV29-1; perhaps TRBD1 as D (6 bases). Germline CDR1 is SQVTM and CDR2 is ANQGSEA. The CDR3 loop spans 11 amino acids. The CDR3 region has the DNA TGCAGTCACAGGGTATACAATGAGCAGTTCTTC. It encodes CSHRVYNEQFF.

V is TRBV10-3 and J is TRBJ2-7; D possibly uses TRBD1 or TRBD2 (7 bases each). The CDR3 has 14 residues. Trimming stripped 5 bases from V and 4 bases from J, with 15 bases between. Germline V gives CDR1 ENHRY, CDR2 SYGVKD. The CDR3 DNA is TGTGCCATCAGTCCCAGGGGGGGAGCGTACGAGCAGTACTTC. Translated: CAISPRGGAYEQYF.

This clonotype was seen ten or more times. The chain carries TRBV4-3 and TRBJ2-2; D gene unclear. CDR1 and CDR2 from the germline V gene are LGHNA and YSLEER. V lost 1 base to trimming and J lost 1 base, with 10 bases between them. The CDR3 is made up of 16 amino acids. In nucleotides, the CDR3 is TGCGCCAGCAGCCAAGTTATGTTAGTGAACACCGGGGAGCTGTTTTTT. It translates to CASSQVMLVNTGELFF.

The V and J genes are TRBV4-1 and TRBJ1-2, with D perhaps TRBD1 (5 bases). V was shortened by 3 bases and J by 2 bases, with 13 bases between the two germline ends. This CDR3 comprises 15 residues. Germline lookup yields CDR1 MGHRA and CDR2 YSYEKL. The CDR3 loop reads CASSQPGRNNYGYTF. DNA of the CDR3: TGCGCCAGCAGCCAGCCGGGACGGAACAACTATGGCTACACCTTC.

The V and J genes are TRBV28 and TRBJ2-3, with D perhaps TRBD2 (7 bases). V lost 7 bases to trimming and J lost 0 bases, with 17 bases between them. CDR1 MDHEN and CDR2 SYDVKM come from the germline V gene. CDR3 length: 16 residues. CDR3 sequence (DNA): TGTGCCAGCATTGGGGGCGGGGGCAGAAGCACAGATACGCAGTATTTT. Translated: CASIGGGGRSTDTQYF. Filled out from reference TRBV28 and TRBJ2-3, the complete variable domain reads DVKVTQSSRYLVKRTGEKVFLECVQDMDHENMFWYRQDPGLGLRLIYFSYDVKMKEKGDIPEGYSVSREKKERFSLILESASTNQTSMYLCASIGGGGRSTDTQYFGPGTRLTVL.

This clonotype appeared a few times. CDR3 in DNA: TGTGCCAGCAGTCCACTTTTGAATGTCGGGGAGCTGTTTTTT. This gives the protein CASSPLLNVGELFF. The V gene is TRBV6-6, the J gene TRBJ2-2; D remains unclear. The CDR3 sequence is 14 residues long. V was clipped by 5 bases and J by 7 bases, with 14 bases between them. CDR1 is MNHNY, CDR2 SVGAGI, per germline (reference sequence).